The present T cell receptor (beta chain) was sequenced within a study of T cell responses to AZD1222 COVID-19 vaccine. Study-wide points: Spike as a whole was targeted by vaccine-associated CD4 TCRs, dominant at 160-218 and 743-854. A reported finding is that nearly half of spike-specific TCRs target unmutated variant regions. The donor group comprised mostly white British people and more females; the analysis possibly underestimated clonal diversity. Repertoire sampling occurred only after the peak T cell response.

Details on this clone: Its specificity is unknown.

The data were produced by immunoSEQ multiplex PCR, yet TCRdb's version contains in-frame clones alone and is incomplete. The data show 85,000 to 100,000 clones, with around 86% seen just once and roughly 6.3% held by the top ten. CDR1 and CDR2 (germline): SGHDT, YYEEEE. The V and J ends lost 1 base and 3 bases, in that order; junction bases with no gene match: 0. The CDR3 has 13 residues. The sample in question was peripheral blood, obtained on day 0 of AZD1222 vaccination. The V and J genes are TRBV5-6 and TRBJ1-2; 7 nucleotides align to TRBD1. This clonotype originated in an adult in good health. CDR3 nucleotides: TGTGCCAGCAGCTTGCAGGGGGACTATGGCTACACCTTC. This gives the protein CASSLQGDYGYTF.